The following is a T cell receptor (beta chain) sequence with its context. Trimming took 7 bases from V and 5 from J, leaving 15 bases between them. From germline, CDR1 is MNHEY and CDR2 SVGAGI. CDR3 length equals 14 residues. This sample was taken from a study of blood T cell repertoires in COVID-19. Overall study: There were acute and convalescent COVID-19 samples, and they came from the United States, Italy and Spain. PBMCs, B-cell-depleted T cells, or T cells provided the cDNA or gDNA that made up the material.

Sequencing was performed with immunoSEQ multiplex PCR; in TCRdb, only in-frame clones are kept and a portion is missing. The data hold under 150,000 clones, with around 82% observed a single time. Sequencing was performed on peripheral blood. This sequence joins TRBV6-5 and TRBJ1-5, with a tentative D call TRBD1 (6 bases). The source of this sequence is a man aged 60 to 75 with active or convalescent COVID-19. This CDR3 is CASTPRGGDQPQHF. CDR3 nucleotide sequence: TGTGCCAGCACCCCCAGAGGGGGGGATCAGCCCCAGCATTTT.